One and the same sample provided the 13 T cell receptor beta chains below, sequenced in a study of Ad26.COV2.S vaccination and SARS-CoV-2 variants. Described treatment: around 19 received Ad26.COV2.S at low or high dose, single or two shots; about five received placebo; per-sample allocation not given. Specimens were obtained on day 63 following the first vaccine or placebo injection. Using immunoSEQ multiplex PCR, the repertoire was profiled, and TCRdb retains in-frame clones only, with some absent. This table has around 450,000 clones, 89% appearing once. Specimen: peripheral blood, collected in a trial of Ad26.COV2.S vaccine versus placebo. The source is a person aged 18-65 years who received the Ad26.COV2.S COVID-19 vaccine or a placebo.

The genes are TRBV5-6 and TRBJ1-1, with D possibly being TRBD1 (5 bases). The CDR3 is 14 residues long. The V gene lost 0 bases and the J gene lost 9 bases, with 15 bases spanning the gap. CDR1 SGHDT and CDR2 YYEEEE come from the germline V gene. As DNA, the CDR3 is TGTGCCAGCAGCTTGGGAGTGTTCGACAGAAAAGCTTTCTTT. Its translation is CASSLGVFDRKAFF.

This rearrangement joins TRBV3-1 (or the pseudogene TRBV3-2) to TRBJ1-1; D ambiguous. Looked up from germline, CDR1 is LGHDT and CDR2 is YNNKEL (reference sequence). The V gene lost 4 bases and the J gene lost 9 bases, with 21 bases spanning the gap. This CDR3 spans 15 amino acids. DNA for the CDR3: TGTGCCAGCAGCCCCCCTGGGTTGGGGAAAGTTCAAGCTTTCTTT. Its translation is CASSPPGLGKVQAFF.

This chain uses TRBV5-6 with TRBJ2-3, with D perhaps matching TRBD2 (7 bases). Germline V gene lookup returns CDR1 SGHDT and CDR2 YYEEEE. This CDR3 is 16 amino acids long. V lost 6 bases and J lost 3, with 20 bases in between. Here the CDR3 reads CASTQGLGGGTDTQYF. As DNA, the CDR3 is TGTGCCAGCACCCAAGGATTAGGGGGAGGGACAGATACGCAGTATTTT.

The chain is built from TRBV24-1 and TRBJ2-1, with 14 bases that match TRBD2. The CDR3 is 20 amino acids. With 4 bases clipped from V and 0 bases from J, the junction kept 10 bases outside the gene matches. The V gene's germline CDR1 is KGHDR and CDR2 SFDVKD. The CDR3 here is CATSDPGLAGGKSSYNEQFF. Here the CDR3 DNA reads TGTGCCACCAGTGACCCAGGACTAGCGGGAGGAAAGAGCTCCTACAATGAGCAGTTCTTC.

The table lists this clone with many counts. The genes are TRBV2 and TRBJ2-3; 9 bases align to TRBD1. This CDR3 region has 15 residues. Trimming took 6 bases from V and 1 from J; bases not matched to a gene: 5. The germline V gene encodes CDR1 SNHLY and CDR2 FYNNEI. CDR3 loop: CASSARTGGTDTQYF. The DNA for the CDR3 is TGTGCCAGCAGCGCAAGGACAGGGGGCACAGATACGCAGTATTTT.

This chain joins TRBV19 and TRBJ2-5; no clear D. V was trimmed by 3 bases and J by 4 bases, leaving 9 bases between them. This CDR3 spans 13 amino acids. CDR1 LNHDA and CDR2 SQIVND come from the germline V gene (reference sequence). CDR3: CASSILFGETQYF. For the CDR3, the DNA is TGTGCCAGTAGTATCTTATTTGGAGAGACCCAGTACTTC.

The chain couples TRBV6-6 to TRBJ2-2, with TRBD1 matching over 9 bases. Germline V lookup: CDR1 MNHNY, CDR2 SVGAGI (reference sequence). This CDR3 contains 18 residues. After removal of 5 bases from V and 3 bases from J, the junction contained 13 bases not matched to a gene. The CDR3 DNA follows: TGTGCCAGCAGTCGGGACAGGGCTAGTATAATTTACACCGGGGAGCTGTTTTTT. Its protein is CASSRDRASIIYTGELFF.

This sequence joins TRBV5-1 and TRBJ2-2; TRBD2 matches 10 bases. CDR3 length equals 15 residues. Germline V gene data show CDR1 as SGHRS and CDR2 as YFSETQ. The V segment lost 4 bases and the J segment 1 base; nucleotides outside the gene matches: 1. The CDR3 DNA reads as TGCGCCAGCAGCAGGACTAGCGGGAACACCGGGGAGCTGTTTTTT. Translating gives CASSRTSGNTGELFF.

J is TRBJ2-5 and V is TRBV12-5; TRBD1 is a possible D gene (5 bases). The CDR3 sequence is 13 residues long. Trimming removed 8 bases from V and 5 bases from J, with 15 bases in between. CDR1 is LGHNT and CDR2 is FRNRAP in the germline V gene. The CDR3 nucleotides are TGTGCTAGTAATTCGGCAGGGTGGGAGACCCAGTACTTC. The encoded protein is CASNSAGWETQYF.

The chain combines TRBV18 with TRBJ2-3, with D maybe TRBD1 (5 bases). CDR1 is KGHSH and CDR2 is LQKENI in the germline V gene. Trimming pared 3 bases from V and 6 bases from J, leaving 13 bases between. The CDR3 runs to 14 residues. The CDR3 bases are TGTGCCAGCTCACCCCAAGCAGGGCCCGATACGCAGTATTTT. Translation: CASSPQAGPDTQYF.

The CDR3 sequence is CASSPGTVLGYTF. In nucleotides, the CDR3 is TGTGCCAGCAGTCCCGGGACAGTATTGGGCTACACCTTC. The chain joins TRBV28 to TRBJ1-2; 7 positions match TRBD1. The junction had 8 bases not matched to a gene; V was cut back by 5 bases and J by 8 bases. Germline V lookup: CDR1 MDHEN, CDR2 SYDVKM. The CDR3 spans 13 residues.

The CDR3 region is CASSPTISTDTQYF. The CDR3 region has the DNA TGTGCCAGCTCACCTACGATCAGCACAGATACGCAGTATTTT. V gene TRBV18 combines with J gene TRBJ2-3; D ambiguous. V lost 3 bases, J lost 0 bases, and 7 bases lay in between. Per the germline V gene, CDR1 is KGHSH and CDR2 is LQKENI. There are 14 residues in the CDR3.

The genes are TRBV4-1 and TRBJ2-5; no clear D gene. The germline gives CDR1 MGHRA, CDR2 YSYEKL. Trimming pared 5 bases from V and 4 bases from J, leaving 14 bases between. The CDR3 length is 14 residues. The CDR3 sequence is CASSGHRLGETQYF. The CDR3 DNA follows: TGCGCCAGCAGCGGGCATCGTTTGGGAGAGACCCAGTACTTC.